The table lists the clone carrying this TCR beta chain with a few counts. Its target is unknown. Amplification targeted TCR beta CDR3 regions from RNA transcripts. The HTBI primer set was used in a first-round RT-PCR of the TCR CDR3. TCRdb re-derived calls from the multiplex PCR reads in MiXCR, one entry per CDR3 protein. The table records 450,000 to 700,000 distinct CDR3 sequences, under 60% of them present only once. Deletions cut 4 bases from V and 2 bases from J, with 19 bases between. The CDR3 is made up of 18 amino acids. The germline CDR1 and CDR2 sequences are SGHDT and YYEEEE. The sample belongs to a study of T cells in Graves' hyperthyroidism and ophthalmopathy. Study observations and caveats: A model of 13 V-J pairs discriminated ophthalmopathy from stable hyperthyroidism. Most clonotypes expanded in the thyroid (above 0.001) were also present in blood.

Diagnoses rested on clinical symptoms, serum thyroxine and TRAb, thyroid ultrasound and orbital computed tomography. V usage is TRBV5-6 and J usage is TRBJ2-6; D unclear. This TCR was sampled from an adult woman with Graves' disease, either hyperthyroidism or ophthalmopathy (not recorded which). The source material was peripheral blood or thyroid tissue (not recorded which). The CDR3 sequence: CASSLTRIESTGANVLTF. In DNA, the CDR3 is TGTGCCAGCAGCCTTACCAGGATTGAGTCTACTGGGGCCAACGTCCTGACTTTC.